This record looks at one TCR beta chain sequence and its context. The junction shows a germline mismatch at one end, possibly a read error. This specimen belongs to a study of T cells in Graves' hyperthyroidism and ophthalmopathy. The CDR3 extends over 14 amino acids. The V gene's germline CDR1 is LGHNT and CDR2 FRNRAP. Amplification of TCR beta CDR3 regions used RNA as the template. Researchers ran a first-round RT-PCR on the TCR CDR3 using the HTBI primer set. TCRdb re-called the multiplex PCR reads with MiXCR, one entry per CDR3 protein. This table holds about 500,000 distinct CDR3 sequences, 15% to 20% found once.

The rearrangement joins TRBV12-5 to TRBJ1-2; 8 bases align to TRBD1. The source is a woman between 25 and 40 years old with Graves' ophthalmopathy. Source material: blood. The DNA for the CDR3 is TGTGTTAGTGGAAGCTGGACAGGGCACTATGGCTACACCTTC. Translation: CVSGSWTGHYGYTF.